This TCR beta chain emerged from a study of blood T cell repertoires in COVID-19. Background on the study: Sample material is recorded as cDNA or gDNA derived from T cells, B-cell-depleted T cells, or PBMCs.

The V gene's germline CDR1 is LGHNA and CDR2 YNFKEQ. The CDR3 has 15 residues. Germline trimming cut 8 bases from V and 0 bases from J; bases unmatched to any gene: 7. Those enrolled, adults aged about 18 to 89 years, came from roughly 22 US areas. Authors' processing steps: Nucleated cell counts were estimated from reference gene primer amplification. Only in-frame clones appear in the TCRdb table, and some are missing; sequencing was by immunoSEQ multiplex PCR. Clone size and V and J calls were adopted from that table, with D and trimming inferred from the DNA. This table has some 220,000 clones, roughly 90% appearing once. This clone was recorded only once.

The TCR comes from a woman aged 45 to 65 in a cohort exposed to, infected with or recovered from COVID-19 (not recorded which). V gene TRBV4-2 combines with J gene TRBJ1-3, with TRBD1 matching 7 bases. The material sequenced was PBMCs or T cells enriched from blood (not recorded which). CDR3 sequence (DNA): TGTGCCAGCCGACGGGACAGAAGCTCTGGAAACACCATATATTTT. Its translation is CASRRDRSSGNTIYF.